Following are 4 T cell receptor beta chains from one sample sequenced in a study of OX40 agonist ivuxolimab in advanced cancers. Receptor libraries were prepared by the immunoSEQ multiplex PCR assay. TCRdb's version of the immuneACCESS table is confined to in-frame rearrangements and falls short of the full clone set. An unresolved V gene accounts for under half of the shortfall where checked; the remainder is of unknown origin. The sample table records roughly 80,000 clones; roughly 90% of these occur just once. The ten largest clones represent approximately 0.7% of the sample. The sample was CD4+ or CD8+ T cells sorted from blood, taken in a trial of the OX40 agonist ivuxolimab. These receptor sequences come from an adult with an advanced solid tumor such as melanoma, head and neck, liver or kidney cancer.

The chain links TRBV28 to TRBJ1-6, with D possibly matching TRBD1 (6 bases). CDR3 length equals 15 residues. V was cut by 3 bases and J by 10 bases, with 16 bases left in between. Per germline, CDR1 MDHEN and CDR2 SYDVKM. CDR3 loop: CASSFEQGIGSPLHF. The DNA of the CDR3 is TGTGCCAGCAGTTTTGAACAGGGAATAGGCTCACCCCTCCACTTT. Supplemented by reference TRBV28 and TRBJ1-6, the full variable domain reads DVKVTQSSRYLVKRTGEKVFLECVQDMDHENMFWYRQDPGLGLRLIYFSYDVKMKEKGDIPEGYSVSREKKERFSLILESASTNQTSMYLCASSFEQGIGSPLHFGNGTRLTVT.

V gene TRBV30 combines with J gene TRBJ1-3; D might be TRBD1 (6 bases). CDR1 is GTSNPN, CDR2 SVGIG, per germline (reference sequence). CDR3 length: 15 residues. Deletions cut 0 bases from V and 0 bases from J, with 9 bases between. CDR3 protein: CAWSVGQSSGNTIYF. CDR3 DNA: TGTGCCTGGAGTGTAGGACAGAGCTCTGGAAACACCATATATTTT.

This chain connects TRBV5-8 to TRBJ2-7; D uncertain. V was pared by 3 bases and J by 4 bases, with 5 bases between. CDR3 length equals 11 residues. The V gene's germline CDR1 is SGHTS and CDR2 YDEGEE. CDR3 nucleotides: TGTGCCAGCAGCTCGTATTACGAGCAGTACTTC. Protein product: CASSSYYEQYF.

The chain couples TRBV7-9 to TRBJ2-7; D may be TRBD1 (6 bases). V was shortened by 6 bases and J by 3 bases, with 18 bases between the two germline ends. CDR1 and CDR2 (germline): SEHNR, FQNEAQ (reference sequence). The CDR3 is 15 amino acids. CDR3 bases: TGTGCCAGCAGATCCCTTGGGACAAGCTACTACGAGCAGTACTTC. Encoded protein: CASRSLGTSYYEQYF.